A single TCR beta chain is shown here with its context. It lacks a known antigen. Base qualities are not provided; no much larger clone lies one nucleotide away. Library construction relied on the immunoSEQ multiplex PCR assay. The multiplex PCR relied on a mix of 60 forward primers for TCR Vbeta segments and 13 reverse primers for TCR Jbeta segments. The CDR3 region of rearranged TCR beta genes was amplified from genomic DNA by a multiplex PCR assay. Amplified TCR beta libraries were sequenced as 87-base-pair reads on the Illumina HiSeq System. The study's processing was this. A later analysis tallied roughly 76 million unique TCR beta chains across the 666 repertoires, and approximately 9.9 million of those chains were shared by two or more donors. Raw reads were error-corrected and collapsed into unique sequences with a nearest-neighbor algorithm that merged closely related sequences to remove PCR and sequencing errors. CDR3 sequences were aligned to IMGT reference sequences to assign V, D and J gene segments. Each retained sequence needed at least a six-nucleotide match to both a V gene segment and a J gene segment. Rearrangements were classified as productive when the CDR3 lacked stop codons and remained in frame with V and J, and all other rearrangements were classified as non-productive. CDR3 was defined by IMGT convention, running from the second conserved V-encoded cysteine to the conserved J-encoded phenylalanine. In an earlier analysis of 500 to 650 of the donors, sequences lacking an unambiguous match to a single V gene segment were excluded. An earlier analysis of 587 of the donors called V segments functional above 56.7% productive rearrangements and segregating when the between-donor standard deviation exceeded 5%. A statistical classification framework was built for diagnosing cytomegalovirus status from the catalog of TCR beta chain sequences. In a later analysis, V and J genes were assigned by comparing TCR nucleotide sequences against IMGT/GENE-DB human TR gene sequences. A later analysis assigned CDR3 sequences and most-parsimonious VDJ recombination scenarios with the TCRdist pipeline. In a later analysis, each TCR beta chain was defined by its CDR3 amino acid sequence together with its V-gene family, and reads without a unique V-gene family were excluded. In a later analysis, 500 to 700 highly shared, low-generation-probability nucleotide sequences were removed to address suspected cross-contamination and a sequencing artifact. In a later analysis, a clonal expansion index was calculated for each public chain from normalized within-repertoire ranks of inferred template counts. Generation probabilities in a later analysis came from a VDJ recombination model fitted to out-of-frame rearrangements, and those results were checked against IGoR. In a later analysis, TCR-TCR, TCR-HLA and TCR-CMV co-occurrence was scored with hypergeometric tests, and a repertoire-size bias correction was applied to TCR pairs. To estimate false discovery rates, a later analysis permuted the HLA or CMV assignments 20 times. In a later analysis, co-occurring TCRs were grouped using DBSCAN, and TCRdist sequence similarity was added for clustering within HLA-allele-positive subsets. For co-occurrence clustering, repertoires with fewer than 30,000 or more than 120,000 public chains were excluded, along with five repertoires with anomalous nucleotide sharing. The immuneACCESS repertoire file appears here via TCRdb, limited to in-frame rearrangements. These files lack a portion of the clones; in checked studies, under half of the deficit traces to unresolved V genes, and the cause of the others is not known. V and J calls and clone size are as listed in that table; D and trimming were resolved from the DNA. Here the sample has under 200,000 clones; roughly 87% occur a single time. Clones ranked in the top ten supply 1.5% of the sample.

The cohort was made up of 650 to 700 healthy bone marrow donors. All cohort members were sampled while nominally healthy, although unrecorded immune exposures were likely present. The donor tested CMV seropositive and was one of the 289 seropositive cohort members. Every donor gave a peripheral blood sample, and the peripheral blood mononuclear cells from that sample were used for TCR beta sequencing. The Qiagen DNeasy Blood Extraction Kit was used to extract genomic DNA from the blood cell samples. The data were taken from a study of cytomegalovirus exposure and HLA in healthy donors (dated by TCRdb to about 2017). For context, the study as a whole: An earlier analysis of more than 550 of the donors reported over 250 Gb of sequence data and roughly 120 million unique TCR beta sequences obtained from 150 million to 200 million T cells. An earlier analysis of around 540 of the donors applied high-throughput TCR beta sequencing to assess whether each TCR beta V gene segment acted as functional or pseudogenic. Roughly 5 DR-DQ haplotypes were treated as single units for association and clustering because of strong linkage in the cohort. On average, about 240,000 unique TCR beta nucleotide sequences were sequenced per donor among 398 genotyped donors of the cohort, with roughly 18% of those sequences being non-productive. Both class I and class II loci were covered by HLA typing, at four-digit resolution. In addition to the first cohort of 666 subjects, a separate validation cohort of about 120 different subjects was used. High-throughput TCR immunosequencing, statistical association of individual TCRs with disease status, and machine learning were combined to predict cytomegalovirus infection status. In a later genetic analysis, genome-wide SNP genotypes for about three fifths of the roughly 670 donors were used, and that subset was treated as a discovery cohort. The later analysis used no new phenotypic data to find candidate immune exposures, relying instead on TCR beta sequences and their occurrence across donors. Typing coverage differed by locus: A, B, C, DRB1 and DQB1 were typed in roughly 620-630 donors, DQA1 in about 500, DPA1 in some 570, and DPB1 in roughly 470. Using immunosequencing, the study profiled T cell repertoires from about 650 subjects and related those repertoires to cytomegalovirus serostatus. All discovery cohort repertoires had been generated using a single sequencing platform. A later analysis re-analyzed previously published TCR beta repertoires from several hundred donors and added high-resolution HLA genotyping to study TCR occurrence patterns. Of the 300 to 500 genotyped donors, 70% to 90% were placed in the genetic ancestry cluster associated with self-reported Caucasian donors. An early release covering 500 to 750 HLA-typed donors comprised about 320 gigabases of sequencing data and 85 million or so unique TCR sequences. The study aimed to test whether cataloging public T cell receptors could reveal signatures of past pathogen exposure. Donor age, sex, ethnicity and CMV serostatus were collected together with the repertoire data. Study-level results and caveats: The 87-base-pair reads could not distinguish some IMGT-functional V segments, including TRBV6-2 and TRBV6-3, so those segments were excluded. When HLA alleles, especially DR and DQ, strongly co-occurred, TCR associations were difficult to assign to individual alleles. In a later analysis, TCR association rates were found to vary across HLA loci, with the most associated TCRs seen for DRB1 alleles and the fewest for HLA-C alleles. A later analysis found that most CMV-associated TCR beta chains appeared HLA-restricted, with HLA associations seemingly driven largely by CMV exposure. According to the authors, the approach could potentially be generalized to other disease states and immunological phenotypes. A few of the identified cytomegalovirus-associated TCR beta chains were confirmed in vitro to be specific for cytomegalovirus antigens. A later genetic analysis associated a missense DCLRE1C variant with V-gene and J-gene trimming of TCR beta chains, and an independent cohort replicated the association. The study gave a list of around 170 TCR beta chains associated with cytomegalovirus. Roughly uniform sequencing depth across donors was assumed in presence/absence analyses, although this assumption may not hold. A cluster of highly shared sequence variants was judged likely to be a technical artifact of the sequencing pipeline. A later analysis reported that several top co-occurrence clusters appeared linked to parvovirus B19, influenza, CMV and Epstein-Barr virus. Only TCR beta chains were sequenced in this cohort, and the absence of alpha or paired-chain data limited detectable features. Because HLA typing was unavailable for some donors at each locus, only the typed subset was used in association tests. CMV serostatus was the only immune exposure information available for the cohort. Specific HLA alleles were associated with around 18,000 TCR beta sequences at a false discovery rate of 0.05 in a later analysis. Compared with equally common non-associated chains, HLA-associated TCR beta chains in a later analysis were more clonally expanded and had lower generation probabilities. In a later genetic analysis, fewer N-insertions in productive TCRs were reported among donors in an Asian-associated ancestry cluster than the 666-donor mean. A further reported finding was that TCR beta sequences accurately predicted the HLA-A and HLA-B alleles for most subjects in the first cohort. The classifier was reported to diagnose cytomegalovirus status with high specificity and sensitivity in both the original and validation cohorts. An earlier analysis of some 590 of the donors showed that most TCR beta V segments appeared in productive rearrangements either about 87% or about 30% of the time, which broadly matched IMGT annotations. While some public TCRs were present in many individuals, most TCR sequences turned up only very rarely across donors. Linkage disequilibrium might explain the correlated functional status among segregating V segments, but an unknown experimental factor could not be excluded. The earlier analysis of approximately 540 of the donors excluded some 15 rarely observed V segments, including chromosome 9 orphons, because counts were too low.

The junction shows trimming of 4 bases on V and 8 bases on J, plus 14 bases between the germline ends. CDR3 length: 14 amino acids, cysteine to phenylalanine. Only the CDR3 portion is preserved as DNA: 42 bases, with reading frame beginning at the first base. The germline V gene (reference sequence) yields SEHNR for CDR1 and FQNEAQ for CDR2. Sequencing was performed on PBMCs. The chain couples TRBV7-9 to TRBJ1-4; too little of a D gene remains to name it. The clonotype comes from a girl aged 10 to 17 in good health and CMV-seropositive. CDR3 loop: CASSSNGEPEKLFF. The DNA sequence follows: TGTGCCAGCAGCTCCAACGGTGAACCCGAAAAACTGTTTTTT.